This T cell receptor beta chain originates from a study of T-cell reconstitution after alpha-beta-depleted transplantation in children. Preparing the TCRbeta library involved the use of unique molecular identifiers. One entry per CDR3 protein results from TCRdb running MiXCR on the PCR reads. This table holds fewer than 350,000 distinct CDR3 sequences, roughly 10% found once. This clonotype was counted at least ten times. Its antigen is unknown. Overall study findings and caveats: T-cell numbers and diversity one year post-transplant derived largely from freshly generated T cells. There were reportedly several hundred expanded graft clones from which alpha-beta T cells came about two months after transplant. Several patients had high TCRbeta diversity at day 60; it came from surviving recipient T cells and thymic progenitors.

The CDR3 extends over 16 amino acids. Germline V CDR1 and CDR2: SGHRS, YFSETQ. Trimming took 1 base from V and 0 from J; bases not matched to a gene: 4. This chain uses TRBV5-1 with TRBJ2-3; 8 nucleotides align to TRBD2. The origin of this receptor is a male patient aged 2 to 10 who had a stem cell transplant for chronic granulomatous disease, so the T cells may come from the graft donor. The sequenced sample was peripheral blood, obtained 180 days after TCRalphabeta/CD19-depleted stem cell transplant. The CDR3 protein is CASSLSPSGSTDTQYF. The CDR3 region has the DNA TGCGCCAGCAGCTTGTCGCCTAGCGGGAGCACAGATACGCAGTATTTT.